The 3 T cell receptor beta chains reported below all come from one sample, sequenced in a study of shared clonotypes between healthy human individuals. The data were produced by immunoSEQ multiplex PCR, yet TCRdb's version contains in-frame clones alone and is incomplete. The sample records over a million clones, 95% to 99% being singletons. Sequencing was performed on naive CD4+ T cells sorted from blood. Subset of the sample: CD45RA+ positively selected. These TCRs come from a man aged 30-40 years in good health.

The CDR3: CASSSSTARLDYNEQFF. The CDR3 nucleotides are TGTGCCAGCAGTTCCTCGACGGCTAGGTTGGACTACAATGAGCAGTTCTTC. The rearrangement joins TRBV27 to TRBJ2-1; D unresolved. The CDR3 totals 17 residues. Between the trimmed V and J ends, which lost 4 bases and 3 bases, there was a span of 19 bases. Looked up from germline, CDR1 is MNHEY and CDR2 is SMNVEV (reference sequence).

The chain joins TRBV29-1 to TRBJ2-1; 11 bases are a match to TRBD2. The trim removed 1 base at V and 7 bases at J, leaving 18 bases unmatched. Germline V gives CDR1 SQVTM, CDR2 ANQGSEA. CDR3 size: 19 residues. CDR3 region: CSVEVGRTSGSLGPNEQFF. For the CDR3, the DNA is TGCAGCGTTGAAGTAGGTAGGACTAGCGGGTCATTGGGTCCGAATGAGCAGTTCTTC.

The DNA of the CDR3 is TGTGCCAGCAGACCGTACACTAGCGGGAGGCACGAGCAGTACTTC. Translation gives CASRPYTSGRHEQYF. This rearrangement joins TRBV7-9 to TRBJ2-7; TRBD2 matches 12 bases. The V gene end was trimmed by 6 bases and the J gene end by 5 bases; junction bases not matched to a gene: 8. Germline lookup yields CDR1 SEHNR and CDR2 FQNEAQ (reference sequence). The CDR3 has 15 residues.